This T cell receptor (beta chain) was documented in a study of early T cells in non-severe SARS-CoV-2 infection. TCRdb analysed the 5' RACE reads with MiXCR anew, one entry per CDR3 protein. Found here are roughly 99,000 distinct CDR3 sequences, around 10% of them singletons; the top ten hold 7.6%. The CDR3 contains 14 residues. In germline, CDR1 is MNHNS, CDR2 SASEGT. V was clipped by 6 bases and J by 3 bases; unmatched bases: 6. Sequencing was carried out using whole blood. The receptor comes from an adult who was a healthcare worker with PCR-confirmed SARS-CoV-2 infection or an uninfected control (not recorded which). J is TRBJ2-3 and V is TRBV6-1; 7 nucleotides agree with TRBD1. The DNA of the CDR3 is TGTGCCAGCAGCCTCAGGGGGACGACAGATACGCAGTATTTT. Translated, it gives CASSLRGTTDTQYF.